Listed below are T cell receptor beta chains from one sample, sequenced in a study of cytomegalovirus exposure and HLA in healthy donors. Here immunoSEQ multiplex PCR was the method, and the copy in TCRdb shows in-frame clones only, minus some. The sample contains over 150,000 clones, around 83% of which appear only once. Sequenced input: PBMCs. The receptors were gathered from a man aged 45 to 65 in good health and CMV-seronegative. Each CDR3 is given without its conserved first and last residue. Not every row has a clone size; where given, it reads once, few, many or a size class.

CDR3 protein,J gene,CDR3 length,clone size,V gene
ASSQDILTLADTQY,TRBJ2-3,14,NA,TRBV4-3
ASRRTGRNTEAF,TRBJ1-1,12,NA,TRBV2
SARPGRSQY,TRBJ2-3,9,NA,TRBV20-1
ASSEAAASSYEQY,TRBJ2-7,13,NA,TRBV6-1
ASSPGTWYSGANVLT,TRBJ2-6,15,NA,TRBV7-3
ASSSLVGRGYGYT,TRBJ1-2,13,NA,TRBV6-6
ASTSGGTNYEQY,TRBJ2-7,12,NA,TRBV28
ASSEAYISNQPQH,TRBJ1-5,13,NA,TRBV2
ASSQVDRAGANVLT,TRBJ2-6,14,few,TRBV4-3
ASLPGGSFSYNEQF,TRBJ2-1,14,NA,TRBV19
ASSQYRDRTEAF,TRBJ1-1,12,once,TRBV6-1
SSSSLQGNGYT,TRBJ1-2,11,NA,TRBV7-9
ASTRGGSSGANVLT,TRBJ2-6,14,NA,TRBV7-2
ASSPKGAGGREQY,TRBJ2-7,13,NA,TRBV5-8
ASSLKTGSSYEQY,TRBJ2-7,13,NA,TRBV27
ASSTQGYGELF,TRBJ2-2,11,NA,TRBV19
ATGRGATGKETQY,TRBJ2-5,13,NA,TRBV15
ASRGTSGAVGTQY,TRBJ2-3,13,NA,TRBV6-1
ASSMPLAETQY,TRBJ2-5,11,NA,TRBV19
ASSSGTSGRLDTQY,TRBJ2-3,14,NA,TRBV28
ASRGGSFNTEAF,TRBJ1-1,12,NA,TRBV19
ASSHAGTGDYYSYNEQF,TRBJ2-1,17,NA,TRBV23-1
ASSQDLGGGDHTQY,TRBJ2-3,14,NA,TRBV4-3
ASSRPPASGSSYNEQF,TRBJ2-1,16,NA,TRBV13
ASSLGPAGLIEQY,TRBJ2-7,13,NA,TRBV7-7
ASSPSGLNYGYT,TRBJ1-2,12,NA,TRBV18